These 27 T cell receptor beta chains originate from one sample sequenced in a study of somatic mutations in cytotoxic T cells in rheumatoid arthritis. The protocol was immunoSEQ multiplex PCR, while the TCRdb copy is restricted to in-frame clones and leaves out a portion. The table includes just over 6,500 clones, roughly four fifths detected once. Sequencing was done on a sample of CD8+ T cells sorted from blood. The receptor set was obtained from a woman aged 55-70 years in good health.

CDR3 amino acids: CASSLGAAGPNYGYTF. The DNA for the CDR3 is TGTGCCAGCAGCCTAGGGGCGGCAGGGCCTAACTATGGCTACACCTTC. V is TRBV7-9 and J is TRBJ1-2; TRBD1 might be the D (5 bases). CDR3 length: 16 residues. V was trimmed by 5 bases and J by 0 bases, leaving 16 bases between them. Germline lookup yields CDR1 SEHNR and CDR2 FQNEAQ (reference sequence).

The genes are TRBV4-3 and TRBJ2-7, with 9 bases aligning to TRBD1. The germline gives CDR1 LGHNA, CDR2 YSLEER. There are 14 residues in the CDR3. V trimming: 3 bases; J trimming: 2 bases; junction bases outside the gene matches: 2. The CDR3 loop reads CASSQGTGTYEQYF. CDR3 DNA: TGCGCCAGCAGCCAGGGGACAGGGACCTACGAGCAGTACTTC.

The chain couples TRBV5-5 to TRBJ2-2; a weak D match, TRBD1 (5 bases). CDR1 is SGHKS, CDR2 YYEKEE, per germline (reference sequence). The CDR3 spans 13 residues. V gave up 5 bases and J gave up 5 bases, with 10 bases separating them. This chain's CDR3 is CASRLRTTGELFF. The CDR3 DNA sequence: TGTGCCAGCAGATTACGGACAACCGGGGAGCTGTTTTTT.

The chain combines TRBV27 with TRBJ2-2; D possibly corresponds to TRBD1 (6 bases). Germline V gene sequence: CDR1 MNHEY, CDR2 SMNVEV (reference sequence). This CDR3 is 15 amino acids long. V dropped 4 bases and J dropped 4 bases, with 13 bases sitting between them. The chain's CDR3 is CASSSHDRSTGELFF. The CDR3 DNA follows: TGTGCCAGCAGTTCCCATGACAGGAGCACCGGGGAGCTGTTTTTT.

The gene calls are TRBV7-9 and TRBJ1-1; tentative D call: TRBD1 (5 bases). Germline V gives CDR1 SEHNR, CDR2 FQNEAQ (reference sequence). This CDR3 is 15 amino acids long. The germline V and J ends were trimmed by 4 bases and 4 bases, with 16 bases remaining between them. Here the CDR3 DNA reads TGTGCCAGCAGCTCAACGGACACCCTTTTCACTGAAGCTTTCTTT. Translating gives CASSSTDTLFTEAFF. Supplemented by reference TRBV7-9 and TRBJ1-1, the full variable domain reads DTGVSQNPRHKITKRGQNVTFRCDPISEHNRLYWYRQTLGQGPEFLTYFQNEAQLEKSRLLSDRFSAERPKGSFSTLEIQRTEQGDSAMYLCASSSTDTLFTEAFFGQGTRLTVV.

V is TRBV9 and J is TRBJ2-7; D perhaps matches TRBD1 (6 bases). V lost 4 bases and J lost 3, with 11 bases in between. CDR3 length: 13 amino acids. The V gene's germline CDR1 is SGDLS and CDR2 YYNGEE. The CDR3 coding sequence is TGTGCCAGCAGCCCGGGACACGGCTACGAGCAGTACTTC. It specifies CASSPGHGYEQYF. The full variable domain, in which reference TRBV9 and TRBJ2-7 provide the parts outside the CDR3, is DSGVTQTPKHLITATGQRVTLRCSPRSGDLSVYWYQQSLDQGLQFLIQYYNGEERAKGNILERFSAQQFPDLHSELNLSSLELGDSALYFCASSPGHGYEQYFGPGTRLTVT.

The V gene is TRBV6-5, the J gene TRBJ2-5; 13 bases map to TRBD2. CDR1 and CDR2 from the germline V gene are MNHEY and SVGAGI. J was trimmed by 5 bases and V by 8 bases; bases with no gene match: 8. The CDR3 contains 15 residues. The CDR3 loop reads CASSELAGGLETQYF. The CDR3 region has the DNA TGTGCCAGCTCCGAACTAGCGGGAGGGTTGGAGACCCAGTACTTC.

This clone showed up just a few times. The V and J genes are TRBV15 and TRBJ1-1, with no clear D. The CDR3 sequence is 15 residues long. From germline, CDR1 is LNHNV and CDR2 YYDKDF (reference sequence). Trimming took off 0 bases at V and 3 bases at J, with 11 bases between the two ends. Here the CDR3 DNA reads TGTGCCACCAGCAGAGATCGGAGCGGGGACACTGAAGCTTTCTTT. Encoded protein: CATSRDRSGDTEAFF. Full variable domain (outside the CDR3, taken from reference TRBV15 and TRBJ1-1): DAMVIQNPRYQVTQFGKPVTLSCSQTLNHNVMYWYQQKSSQAPKLLFHYYDKDFNNEADTPDNFQSRRPNTSFCFLDIRSPGLGDTAMYLCATSRDRSGDTEAFFGQGTRLTVV.

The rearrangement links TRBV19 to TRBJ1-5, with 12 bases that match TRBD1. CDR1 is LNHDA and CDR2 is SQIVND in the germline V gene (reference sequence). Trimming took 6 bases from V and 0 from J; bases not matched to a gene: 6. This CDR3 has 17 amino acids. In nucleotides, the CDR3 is TGTGCCAGTAGGCCGGGACAGGGGGCATATAGCAATCAGCCCCAGCATTTT. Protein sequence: CASRPGQGAYSNQPQHF.

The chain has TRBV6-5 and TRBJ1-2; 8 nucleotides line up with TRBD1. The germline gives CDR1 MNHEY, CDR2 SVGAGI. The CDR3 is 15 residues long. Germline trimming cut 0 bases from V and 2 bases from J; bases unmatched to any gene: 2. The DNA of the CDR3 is TGTGCCAGCAGTTACTCTGCAGGGGGCAACTATGGCTACACCTTC. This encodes CASSYSAGGNYGYTF.

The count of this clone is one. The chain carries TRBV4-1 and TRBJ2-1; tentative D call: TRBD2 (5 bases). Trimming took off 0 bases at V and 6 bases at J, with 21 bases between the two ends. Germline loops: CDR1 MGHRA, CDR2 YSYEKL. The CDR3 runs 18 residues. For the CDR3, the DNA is TGCGCCAGCAGCCAAGATGAGATATGGGCCTCGGCGGGCAATGAGCAGTTCTTC. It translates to CASSQDEIWASAGNEQFF.

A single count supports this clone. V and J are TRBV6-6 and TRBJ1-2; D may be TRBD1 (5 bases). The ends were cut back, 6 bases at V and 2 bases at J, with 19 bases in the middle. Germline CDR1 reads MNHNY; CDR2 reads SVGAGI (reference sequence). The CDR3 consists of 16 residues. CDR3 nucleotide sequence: TGTGCCAGCAGGTCACGAACGGGGGAAATAAACTATGGCTACACCTTC. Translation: CASRSRTGEINYGYTF.

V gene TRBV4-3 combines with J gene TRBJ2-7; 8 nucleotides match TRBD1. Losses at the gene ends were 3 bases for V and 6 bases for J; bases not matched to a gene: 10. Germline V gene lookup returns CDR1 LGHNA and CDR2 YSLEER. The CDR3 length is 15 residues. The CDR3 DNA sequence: TGCGCCAGCAGCCATGCTGGGACAGGCTGGGGCGAGCAGTACTTC. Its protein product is CASSHAGTGWGEQYF.

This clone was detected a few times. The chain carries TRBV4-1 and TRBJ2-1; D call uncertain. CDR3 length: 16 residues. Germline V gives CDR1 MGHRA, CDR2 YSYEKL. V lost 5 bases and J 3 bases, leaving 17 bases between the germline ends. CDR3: CASSSNYGMNYNEQFF. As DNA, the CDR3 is TGCGCCAGCAGCTCCAACTATGGTATGAACTACAATGAGCAGTTCTTC.

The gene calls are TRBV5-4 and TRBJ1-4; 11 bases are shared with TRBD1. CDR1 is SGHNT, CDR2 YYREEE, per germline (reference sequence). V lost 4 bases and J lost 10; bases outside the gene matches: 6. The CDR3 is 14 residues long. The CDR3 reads CASSIGQGAGKLFF. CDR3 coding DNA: TGTGCCAGCAGCATCGGACAGGGGGCGGGAAAACTGTTTTTT.

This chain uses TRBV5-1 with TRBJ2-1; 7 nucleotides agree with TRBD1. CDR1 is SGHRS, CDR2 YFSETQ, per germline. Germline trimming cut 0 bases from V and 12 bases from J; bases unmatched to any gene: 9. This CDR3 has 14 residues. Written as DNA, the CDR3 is TGCGCCAGCAGCTTGGACAGGGGATCATTGGCGCAGTTCTTC. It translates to CASSLDRGSLAQFF.

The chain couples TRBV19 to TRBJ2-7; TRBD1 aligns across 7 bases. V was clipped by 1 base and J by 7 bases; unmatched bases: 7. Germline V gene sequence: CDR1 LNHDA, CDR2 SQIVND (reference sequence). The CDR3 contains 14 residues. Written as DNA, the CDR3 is TGTGCCAGTAGTATAGGAACAGGGGAGTGGGAGCAGTACTTC. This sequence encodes CASSIGTGEWEQYF.

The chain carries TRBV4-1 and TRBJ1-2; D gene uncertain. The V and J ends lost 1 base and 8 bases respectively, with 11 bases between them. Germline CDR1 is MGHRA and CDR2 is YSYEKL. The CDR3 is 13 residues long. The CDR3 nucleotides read TGCGCCAGCAGCCAAGGGTGGGCGAGAGGCTACACCTTC. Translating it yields CASSQGWARGYTF.

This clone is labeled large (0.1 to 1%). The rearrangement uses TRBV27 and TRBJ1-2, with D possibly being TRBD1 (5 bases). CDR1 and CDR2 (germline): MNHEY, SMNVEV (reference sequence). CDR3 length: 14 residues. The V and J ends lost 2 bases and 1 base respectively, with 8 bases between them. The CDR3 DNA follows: TGTGCCAGCAGTTTACAGGGAGGTAACTATGGCTACACCTTC. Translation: CASSLQGGNYGYTF.

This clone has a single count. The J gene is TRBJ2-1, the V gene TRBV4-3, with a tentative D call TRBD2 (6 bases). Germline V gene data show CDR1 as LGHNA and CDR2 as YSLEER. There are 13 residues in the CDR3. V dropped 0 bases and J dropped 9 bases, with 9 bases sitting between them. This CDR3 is CASSQEGGVEQFF. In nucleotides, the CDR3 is TGCGCCAGCAGCCAAGAGGGGGGAGTTGAGCAGTTCTTC.

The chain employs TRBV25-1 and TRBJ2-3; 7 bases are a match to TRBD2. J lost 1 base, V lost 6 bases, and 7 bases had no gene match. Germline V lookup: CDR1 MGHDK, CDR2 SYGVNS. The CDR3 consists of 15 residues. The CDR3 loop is CASSPRGVGTDTQYF. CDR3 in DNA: TGTGCCAGCAGCCCTCGGGGGGTGGGCACAGATACGCAGTATTTT.

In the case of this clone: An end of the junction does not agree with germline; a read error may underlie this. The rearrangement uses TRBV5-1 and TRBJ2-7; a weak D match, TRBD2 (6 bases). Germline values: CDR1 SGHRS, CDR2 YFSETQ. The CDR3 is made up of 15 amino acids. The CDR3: CASTFREAAFHEQYF. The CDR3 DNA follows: TGTGCCAGCACCTTTAGGGAGGCGGCTTTTCACGAGCAGTACTTC.

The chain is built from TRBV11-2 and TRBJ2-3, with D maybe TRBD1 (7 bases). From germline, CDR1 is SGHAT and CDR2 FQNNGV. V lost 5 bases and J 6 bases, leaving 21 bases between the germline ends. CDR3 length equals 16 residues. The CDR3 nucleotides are TGTGCCAGCAGCCCTCAGGGGGGTGGTGGGCAGGATACGCAGTATTTT. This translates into CASSPQGGGGQDTQYF.

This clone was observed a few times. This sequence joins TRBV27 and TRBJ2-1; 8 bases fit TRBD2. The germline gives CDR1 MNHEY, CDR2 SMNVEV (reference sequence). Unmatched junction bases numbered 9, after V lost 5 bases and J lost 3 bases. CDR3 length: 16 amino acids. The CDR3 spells CASSPRVAGYYNEQFF. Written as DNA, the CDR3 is TGTGCCAGCAGTCCGCGGGTAGCGGGGTACTACAATGAGCAGTTCTTC.

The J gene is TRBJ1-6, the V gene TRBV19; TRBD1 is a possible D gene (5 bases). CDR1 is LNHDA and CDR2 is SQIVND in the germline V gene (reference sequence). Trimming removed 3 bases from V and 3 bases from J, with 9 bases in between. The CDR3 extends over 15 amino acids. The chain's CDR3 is CASSIQTVYNSPLHF. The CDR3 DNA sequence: TGTGCCAGTAGTATCCAGACAGTCTATAATTCACCCCTCCACTTT.

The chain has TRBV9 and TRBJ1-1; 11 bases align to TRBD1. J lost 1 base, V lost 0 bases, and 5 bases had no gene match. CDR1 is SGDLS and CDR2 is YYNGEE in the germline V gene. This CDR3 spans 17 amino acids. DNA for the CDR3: TGTGCCAGCAGCGTAGAGGGACAGGGGGTATCGAACACTGAAGCTTTCTTT. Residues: CASSVEGQGVSNTEAFF.

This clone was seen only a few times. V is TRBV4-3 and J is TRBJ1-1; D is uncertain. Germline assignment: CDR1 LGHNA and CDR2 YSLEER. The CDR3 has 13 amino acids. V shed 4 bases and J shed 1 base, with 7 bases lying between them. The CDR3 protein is CASSPAGNTEAFF. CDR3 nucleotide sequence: TGCGCCAGCAGCCCCGCCGGGAACACTGAAGCTTTCTTT.